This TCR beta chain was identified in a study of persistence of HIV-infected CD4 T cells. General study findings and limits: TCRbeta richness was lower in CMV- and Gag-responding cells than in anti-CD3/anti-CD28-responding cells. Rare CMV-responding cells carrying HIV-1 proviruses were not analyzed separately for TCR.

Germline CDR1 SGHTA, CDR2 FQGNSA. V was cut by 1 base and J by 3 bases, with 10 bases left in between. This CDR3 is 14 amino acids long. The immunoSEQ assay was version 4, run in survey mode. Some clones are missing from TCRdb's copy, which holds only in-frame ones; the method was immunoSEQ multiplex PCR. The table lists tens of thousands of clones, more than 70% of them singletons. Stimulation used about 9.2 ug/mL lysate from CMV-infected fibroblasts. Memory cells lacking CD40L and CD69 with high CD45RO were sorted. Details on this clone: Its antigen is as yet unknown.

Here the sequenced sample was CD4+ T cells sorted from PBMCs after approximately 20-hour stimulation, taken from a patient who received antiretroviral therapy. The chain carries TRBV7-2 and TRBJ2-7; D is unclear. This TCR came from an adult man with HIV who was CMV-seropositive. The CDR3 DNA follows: TGTGCCAGCAGCTTAGTCCCCGAATACTACGAGCAGTACTTC. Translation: CASSLVPEYYEQYF.